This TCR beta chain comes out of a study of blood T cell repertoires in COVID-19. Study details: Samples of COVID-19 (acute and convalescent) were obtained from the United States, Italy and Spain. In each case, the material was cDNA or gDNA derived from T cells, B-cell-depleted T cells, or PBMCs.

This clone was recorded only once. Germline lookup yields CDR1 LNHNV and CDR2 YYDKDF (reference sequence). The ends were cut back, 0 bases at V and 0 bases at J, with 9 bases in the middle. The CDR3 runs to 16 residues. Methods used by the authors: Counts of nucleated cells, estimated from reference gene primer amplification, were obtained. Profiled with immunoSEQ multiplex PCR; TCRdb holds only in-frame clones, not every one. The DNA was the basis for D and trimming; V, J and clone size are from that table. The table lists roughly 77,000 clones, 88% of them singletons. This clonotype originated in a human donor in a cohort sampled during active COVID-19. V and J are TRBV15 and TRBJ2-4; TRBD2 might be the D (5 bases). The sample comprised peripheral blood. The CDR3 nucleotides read TGTGCCACCAGCAGAGATAGAGGGTTAGCCAAAAACATTCAGTACTTC. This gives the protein CATSRDRGLAKNIQYF.